A selection of T cell receptor beta chains follows, all from one sample in a study of cytomegalovirus exposure and HLA in healthy donors. Clones were sequenced by immunoSEQ multiplex PCR, and TCRdb holds only the in-frame ones, with some missing. The profile shows approximately 150,000 clones, around 80% of them singletons. Sequences were obtained from PBMCs. The receptors originated from a man aged 40-49 years in good health and CMV-seronegative. CDR3s include the opening cysteine and the closing phenylalanine or tryptophan. D genes are given only for firm matches. Not all rows give a size; the values are once, few, many and, for expanded clones, a class.

TRBV5-4,TRBJ2-7,.,16,TRBD2,CASSLAAGGSSYEQYF,TGTGCCAGCAGCTTGGCCGCCGGGGGGAGCTCCTACGAGCAGTACTTC
TRBV2,TRBJ2-5,few,12,.,CASSVMGGTQYF,TGTGCCAGCAGTGTGATGGGGGGGACCCAGTACTTC
TRBV4-3,TRBJ2-7,.,15,TRBD1,CASSPRDSLSYEQYF,TGCGCCAGCAGCCCAAGGGACAGTCTCTCCTACGAGCAGTACTTC
TRBV5-1,TRBJ2-2,.,13,.,CASTRTNTGELFF,TGCGCCAGCACGAGAACGAACACCGGGGAGCTGTTTTTT
TRBV25-1,TRBJ1-1,.,10,.,CASWGRGAFF,TGTGCCAGCTGGGGCAGGGGAGCTTTCTTT
TRBV7-2,TRBJ1-3,once,13,.,CASSLDQGSTIYF,TGTGCCAGCAGCTTAGACCAGGGGAGCACCATATATTTT
TRBV5-4,TRBJ2-5,.,14,.,CASSDQGRRETQYF,TGTGCCAGCAGCGATCAGGGGCGGCGGGAGACCCAGTACTTC
TRBV30,TRBJ1-1,.,13,.,CAWSVQGNTEAFF,TGTGCCTGGAGTGTACAGGGGAACACTGAAGCTTTCTTT
TRBV5-6,TRBJ1-1,.,13,.,CASSFDRNTEAFF,TGTGCCAGCAGCTTCGACAGGAACACTGAAGCTTTCTTT
TRBV7-2,TRBJ1-1,.,15,.,CASSLNSQGGTEAFF,TGTGCCAGCAGCTTAAACTCCCAGGGAGGGACTGAAGCTTTCTTT
TRBV6-6,TRBJ2-3,few,15,TRBD2,CASRTSGADTDTQYF,TGTGCCAGCAGGACTAGCGGGGCCGACACAGATACGCAGTATTTT
TRBV7-7,TRBJ2-5,.,14,TRBD1,CASSSTGGKETQYF,TGTGCTAGCAGCTCCACAGGGGGAAAAGAGACCCAGTACTTC
TRBV7-9,TRBJ1-1,.,13,.,CASSLIGVSEAFF,TGTGCCAGCAGCTTAATCGGTGTGTCTGAAGCTTTCTTT
TRBV6-1,TRBJ2-1,.,13,.,CASRRTEYNEQFF,TGTGCCAGCAGACGGACAGAGTACAATGAGCAGTTCTTC
TRBV6-6,TRBJ1-2,.,12,.,CASAPRVQSYTF,TGTGCCAGCGCGCCCCGGGTTCAGAGCTACACCTTC
TRBV30,TRBJ2-1,.,15,TRBD2,CAWSEAGGAYNEQFF,TGTGCCTGGAGCGAAGCGGGAGGGGCCTACAATGAGCAGTTCTTC
TRBV5-1,TRBJ1-1,.,14,TRBD1,CASSPQGANTEAFF,TGCGCCAGCAGCCCACAGGGGGCGAACACTGAAGCTTTCTTT
TRBV21-1,TRBJ2-1,.,15,.,CASSIPGQGRNEQFF,TGTGCCAGCAGCATACCGGGACAGGGGCGTAATGAGCAGTTCTTC
TRBV7-9,TRBJ2-5,.,16,TRBD2,CASSLVAAGEGETQYF,TGTGCCAGCAGCTTAGTGGCAGCGGGAGAGGGAGAGACCCAGTACTTC
TRBV28,TRBJ2-7,.,12,.,CASSWGVYEQYF,TGTGCCAGCAGTTGGGGGGTCTACGAGCAGTACTTC
TRBV19,TRBJ2-7,few,16,TRBD2,CASSGTSGSFRDEQYF,TGTGCCAGTAGCGGGACTAGCGGGAGTTTCAGGGACGAGCAGTACTTC
TRBV5-5,TRBJ2-7,.,15,.,CASSSDTSPVYEQYF,TGTGCCAGCAGCTCGGACACCTCCCCGGTATACGAGCAGTACTTC
TRBV14,TRBJ2-2,.,13,.,CASSQKMRKELFF,TGTGCCAGCAGCCAAAAGATGAGGAAGGAGCTGTTTTTT
TRBV28,TRBJ1-2,few,13,TRBD1,CAILDRADYGYTF,TGTGCCATACTGGACAGGGCGGACTATGGCTACACCTTC
TRBV5-3,TRBJ2-5,.,10,.,CARSPQGQYF,TGTGCCAGAAGCCCACAGGGTCAGTACTTC
TRBV9,TRBJ1-2,few,14,TRBD1,CASSATGLGYGYTF,TGTGCCAGCAGCGCGACAGGGCTCGGCTATGGCTACACCTTC
TRBV11-2,TRBJ2-2,.,17,TRBD2,CASSKFRLAANTGELFF,TGTGCCAGCAGCAAGTTTCGACTAGCGGCGAACACCGGGGAGCTGTTTTTT
TRBV29-1,TRBJ2-7,.,10,.,CSVEHYEQYF,TGCAGCGTTGAACATTACGAGCAGTACTTC
TRBV5-5,TRBJ2-5,.,13,.,CASSLPGKETQYF,TGTGCCAGCAGCTTGCCGGGGAAAGAGACCCAGTACTTC
TRBV28,TRBJ1-6,once,14,TRBD1,CASRWTGFESPLHF,TGTGCCAGCAGGTGGACAGGGTTCGAGTCACCCCTCCACTTT
TRBV5-1,TRBJ1-1,.,13,.,CASSLSMNTEAFF,TGCGCCAGCAGCTTGTCCATGAACACTGAAGCTTTCTTT